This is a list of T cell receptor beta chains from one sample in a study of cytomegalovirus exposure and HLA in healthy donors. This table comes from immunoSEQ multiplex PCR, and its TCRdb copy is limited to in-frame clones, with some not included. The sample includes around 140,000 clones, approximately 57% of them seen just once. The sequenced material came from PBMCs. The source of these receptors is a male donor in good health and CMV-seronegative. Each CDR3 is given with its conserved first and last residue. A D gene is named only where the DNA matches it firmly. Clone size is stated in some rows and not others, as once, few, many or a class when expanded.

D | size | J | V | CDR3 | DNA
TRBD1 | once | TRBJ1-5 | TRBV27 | CASRGTGGFQPQHF | TGTGCCAGCAGGGGGACAGGGGGCTTTCAGCCCCAGCATTTT
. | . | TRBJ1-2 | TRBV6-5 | CASSYSESYGYTF | TGTGCCAGCAGTTACTCGGAGTCCTATGGCTACACCTTC
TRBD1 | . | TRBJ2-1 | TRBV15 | CATSPGQHNEQFF | TGTGCCACCAGCCCGGGACAGCACAATGAGCAGTTCTTC
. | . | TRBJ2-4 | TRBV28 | CASSLAKNIQYF | TGTGCCTCCAGTCTAGCCAAAAACATTCAGTACTTC
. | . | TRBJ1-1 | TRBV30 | CAWSVQENTEAFF | TGTGCCTGGAGTGTACAGGAAAACACTGAAGCTTTCTTT
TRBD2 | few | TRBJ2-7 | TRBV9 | CASSVGTSNEQYF | TGTGCCAGCAGTGTCGGGACTAGCAACGAGCAGTACTTC
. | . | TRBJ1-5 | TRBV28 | CASSGPGAGRPQHF | TGTGCCAGCAGTGGGCCGGGAGCCGGGAGGCCCCAGCATTTT
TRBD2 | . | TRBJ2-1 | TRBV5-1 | CASSQGTSGVEQFF | TGCGCCAGCAGCCAAGGGACTAGCGGGGTTGAGCAGTTCTTC
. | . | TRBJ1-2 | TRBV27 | CASSIQGTDGYTF | TGTGCCAGCAGCATACAGGGTACCGATGGCTACACCTTC
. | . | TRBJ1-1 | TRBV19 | CASSLRTKNTEAFF | TGTGCCAGTAGTCTTCGGACTAAGAACACTGAAGCTTTCTTT
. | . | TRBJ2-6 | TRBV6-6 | CASSRPGDAGANVLTF | TGTGCCAGCAGTCGCCCAGGGGACGCTGGGGCCAACGTCCTGACTTTC
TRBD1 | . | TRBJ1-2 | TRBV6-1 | CASSDLDRGGSSNYGYTF | TGTGCCAGCAGTGATCTAGACAGGGGGGGTTCGTCTAACTATGGCTACACCTTC
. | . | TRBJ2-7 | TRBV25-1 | CASSGPGDEQYF | TGTGCCAGCAGTGGCCCGGGGGACGAGCAGTACTTC
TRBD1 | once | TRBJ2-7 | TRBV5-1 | CASSFTGTGVPYEQYF | TGCGCCAGCAGCTTCACCGGGACAGGGGTGCCATACGAGCAGTACTTC
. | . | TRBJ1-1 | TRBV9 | CASSVGGGVNTEAFF | TGTGCCAGCAGCGTAGGGGGGGGAGTGAACACTGAAGCTTTCTTT
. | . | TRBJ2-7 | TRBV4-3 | CASSPDGDTAYEQYF | TGCGCCAGCAGCCCAGATGGTGACACAGCCTACGAGCAGTACTTC
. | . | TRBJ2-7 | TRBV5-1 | CASSLGGRGFHSYEQYF | TGCGCCAGCAGCTTGGGGGGTCGGGGGTTTCACTCCTACGAGCAGTACTTC
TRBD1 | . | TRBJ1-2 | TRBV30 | CAWSVRRGPLYGYTF | TGTGCCTGGAGTGTACGCAGGGGGCCCCTTTATGGCTACACCTTC
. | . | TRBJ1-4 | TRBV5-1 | CASSLASLGVEKLFF | TGCGCCAGCAGCTTGGCCTCGTTAGGAGTGGAAAAACTGTTTTTT
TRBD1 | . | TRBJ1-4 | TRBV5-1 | CASSYNRGNEKLFF | TGCGCCAGCAGCTACAACAGGGGGAATGAAAAACTGTTTTTT
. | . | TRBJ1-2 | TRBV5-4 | CASSPTTPLGYGYTF | TGTGCCAGCAGCCCGACGACACCCCTGGGCTATGGCTACACCTTC
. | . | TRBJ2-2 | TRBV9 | CASSVEQTHGVGELFF | TGTGCCAGCAGCGTAGAGCAAACCCACGGGGTAGGGGAGCTGTTTTTT
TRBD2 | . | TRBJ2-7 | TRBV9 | CASSVSGGAHEQYF | TGTGCCAGCAGCGTTAGCGGGGGGGCCCACGAGCAGTACTTC
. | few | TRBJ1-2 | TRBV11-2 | CASSPITGSNYGYTF | TGTGCCAGCAGCCCTATAACAGGGTCGAACTATGGCTACACCTTC
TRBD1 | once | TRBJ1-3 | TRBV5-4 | CASSSGQGPSLGNTIYF | TGTGCCAGCAGCTCGGGACAGGGGCCCTCTCTTGGAAACACCATATATTTT
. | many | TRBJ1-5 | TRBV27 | CASSFPRQGGQPQHF | TGTGCCAGCAGTTTTCCTCGGCAGGGAGGACAGCCCCAGCATTTT
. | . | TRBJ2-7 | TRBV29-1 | CSVAVSYEQYF | TGCAGCGTTGCGGTGTCCTACGAGCAGTACTTC
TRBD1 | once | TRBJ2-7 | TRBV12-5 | CASQGQRPAYF | TGTGCTAGCCAGGGACAGCGACCCGCGTACTTC
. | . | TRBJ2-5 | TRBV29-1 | CSVVAGGGETQYF | TGCAGCGTTGTAGCAGGGGGAGGCGAGACCCAGTACTTC
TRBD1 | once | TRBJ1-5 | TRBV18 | CASSRGQVSNQPQHF | TGTGCCAGCTCACGCGGACAGGTTAGCAATCAGCCCCAGCATTTT